The clone carrying this T cell receptor (beta chain) was seen more than once but under ten times. The antigen is undetermined. This specimen belongs to a study of blood T cells in healthy people across ages. Study observations and caveats: Donors of long life had a larger count of naive CD4+ cells and greater diversity than aged donors.

Combining a sample-barcoded 5' primer with a J-beta primer mix, a second PCR ran for roughly 6 to 12 cycles. TCRdb independently ran MiXCR on the 5' RACE reads; one entry per CDR3 protein. The table records over a million distinct CDR3 sequences, around two fifths of them present only once. Germline CDR1 is DFQATT and CDR2 is SNEGSKA (reference sequence). The CDR3 is 14 residues long. V shed 7 bases, J shed 7 bases, and the junction held 13 bases outside the gene matches. This sequence originates from a woman aged 18-29 years in good health. Sequenced material: blood. The chain has TRBV20-1 and TRBJ2-5, with TRBD2 matching over 9 bases. CDR3 sequence: CSGAGTSYGGTQYF. The CDR3 region has the DNA TGCAGTGGGGCCGGGACTAGCTACGGTGGGACCCAGTACTTC.